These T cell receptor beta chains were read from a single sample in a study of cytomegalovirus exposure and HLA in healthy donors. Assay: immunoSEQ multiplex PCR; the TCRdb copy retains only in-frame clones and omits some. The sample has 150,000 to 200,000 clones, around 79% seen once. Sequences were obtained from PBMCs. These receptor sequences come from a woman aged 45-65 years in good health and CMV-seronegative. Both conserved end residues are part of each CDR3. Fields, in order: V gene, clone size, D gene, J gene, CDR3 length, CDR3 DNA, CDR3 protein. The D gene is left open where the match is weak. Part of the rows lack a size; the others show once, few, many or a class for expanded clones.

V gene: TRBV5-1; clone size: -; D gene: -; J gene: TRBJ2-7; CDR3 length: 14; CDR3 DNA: TGCGCCAGCAGCTTGGGACAGCGTACCTACGAGCAGTACTTC; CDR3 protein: CASSLGQRTYEQYF
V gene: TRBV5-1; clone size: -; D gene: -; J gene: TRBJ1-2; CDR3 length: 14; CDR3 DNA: TGCGCCAGCAGCTTGGAGGGGTTCAACTATGGCTACACCTTC; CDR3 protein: CASSLEGFNYGYTF
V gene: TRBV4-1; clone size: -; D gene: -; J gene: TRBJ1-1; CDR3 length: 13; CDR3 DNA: TGCGCCAGCAGCCATGGCGACGGGACTGAAGCTTTCTTT; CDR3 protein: CASSHGDGTEAFF
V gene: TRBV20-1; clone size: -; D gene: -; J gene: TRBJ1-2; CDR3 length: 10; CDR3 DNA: TGCAGTGCCAGATCGGATGGCTACACCTTC; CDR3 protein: CSARSDGYTF
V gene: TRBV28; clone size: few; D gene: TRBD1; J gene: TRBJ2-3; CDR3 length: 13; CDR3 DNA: TGTGCCAGCAGGGTGGGACAGGCAGATACGCAGTATTTT; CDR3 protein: CASRVGQADTQYF
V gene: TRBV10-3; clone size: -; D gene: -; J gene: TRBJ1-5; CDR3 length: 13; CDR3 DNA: TGTGCCATCAGTGAGGGACACACTCAGCCCCAGCATTTT; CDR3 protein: CAISEGHTQPQHF
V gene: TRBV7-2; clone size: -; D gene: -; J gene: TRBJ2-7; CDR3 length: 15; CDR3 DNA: TGTGCCAGCAGCTTAAACGGAGCCAGCTCCTACGAGCAGTACTTC; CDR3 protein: CASSLNGASSYEQYF
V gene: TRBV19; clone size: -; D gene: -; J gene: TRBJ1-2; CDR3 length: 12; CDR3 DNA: TGTGCCAGTAGTATCTCGGGAAATGGCTACACCTTC; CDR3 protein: CASSISGNGYTF
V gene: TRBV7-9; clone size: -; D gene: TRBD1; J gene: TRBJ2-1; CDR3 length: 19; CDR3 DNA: TGTTCCAGCAGCTTAGTTCGCGGGACAGGGTATAACCTTTACAATGAGCAGTTCTTC; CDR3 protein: CSSSLVRGTGYNLYNEQFF
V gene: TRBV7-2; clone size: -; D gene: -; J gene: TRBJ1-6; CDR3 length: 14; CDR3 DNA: TGTGCCAGCAGCTCAGGGTTCCATAATTCACCCCTCCACTTT; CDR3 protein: CASSSGFHNSPLHF
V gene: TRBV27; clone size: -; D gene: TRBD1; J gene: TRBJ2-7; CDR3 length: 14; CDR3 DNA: TGTGCCAGCAGTACCGGGACAGGGATCTACGAGCAGTACTTC; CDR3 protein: CASSTGTGIYEQYF
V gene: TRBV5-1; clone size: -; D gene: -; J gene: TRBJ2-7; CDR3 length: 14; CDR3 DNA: TGCGCCAGCAGCCAGGACTATACAGACTACGAGCAGTACTTC; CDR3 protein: CASSQDYTDYEQYF
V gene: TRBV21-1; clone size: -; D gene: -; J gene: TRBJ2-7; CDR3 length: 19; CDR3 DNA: TGTGCCAGCAGCAAAGAAGGGCTAGCTCCTTCCCGGGAGACCGGCGAGCAGTACTTC; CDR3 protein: CASSKEGLAPSRETGEQYF
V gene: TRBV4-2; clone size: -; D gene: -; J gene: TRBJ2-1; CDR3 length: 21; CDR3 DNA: TGTGCCAGCAGCCAAGATACGAGGTTGAGGGGACTGGCCCGAACCTACAATGAGCAGTTCTTC; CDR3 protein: CASSQDTRLRGLARTYNEQFF
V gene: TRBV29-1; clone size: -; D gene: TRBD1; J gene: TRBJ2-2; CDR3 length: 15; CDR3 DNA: TGCAGCATACACAGGACAGGGGGCTTCACCGGGGAGCTGTTTTTT; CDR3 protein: CSIHRTGGFTGELFF
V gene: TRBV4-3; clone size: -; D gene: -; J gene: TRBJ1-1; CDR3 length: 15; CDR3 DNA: TGCGCCAGCAGCCAGGGCCCCAGGGGGAACACTGAAGCTTTCTTT; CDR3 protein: CASSQGPRGNTEAFF
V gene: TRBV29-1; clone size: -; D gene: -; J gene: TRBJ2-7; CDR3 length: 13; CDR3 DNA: TGCAGCGGTGTCCAGGGTATGGGCTACGAGCAGTACTTC; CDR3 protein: CSGVQGMGYEQYF
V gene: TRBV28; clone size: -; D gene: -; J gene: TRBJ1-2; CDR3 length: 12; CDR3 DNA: TGTGCCAGCAGTTCCACGGGGGATGGCTACACCTTC; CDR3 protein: CASSSTGDGYTF
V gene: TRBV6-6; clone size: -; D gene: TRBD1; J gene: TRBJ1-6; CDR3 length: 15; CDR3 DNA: TGTGCCAGCATCACTACAAGACAGGGGGCTTCACCCCTCCACTTT; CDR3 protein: CASITTRQGASPLHF
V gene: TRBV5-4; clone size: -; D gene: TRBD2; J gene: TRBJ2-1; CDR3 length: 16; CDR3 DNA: TGTGCCAGCAGCGAGACTAGCGGGATAAGAGGCAATGAGCAGTTCTTC; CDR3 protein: CASSETSGIRGNEQFF
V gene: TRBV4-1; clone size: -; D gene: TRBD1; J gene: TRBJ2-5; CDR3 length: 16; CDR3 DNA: TGCGCCAGCACTTTACCCCTCGGGACAGGGGTAGAGACCCAGTACTTC; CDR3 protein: CASTLPLGTGVETQYF
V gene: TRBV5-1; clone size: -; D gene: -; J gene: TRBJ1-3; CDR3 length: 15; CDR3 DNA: TGCGCCAGCAGCTTGAATGGACAAGCTGGAAACACCATATATTTT; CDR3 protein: CASSLNGQAGNTIYF
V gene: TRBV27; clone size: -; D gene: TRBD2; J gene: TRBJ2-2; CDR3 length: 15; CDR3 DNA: TGTGCCAGCAGTCTGACTAGCCTTGGCACCGGGGAGCTGTTTTTT; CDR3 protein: CASSLTSLGTGELFF